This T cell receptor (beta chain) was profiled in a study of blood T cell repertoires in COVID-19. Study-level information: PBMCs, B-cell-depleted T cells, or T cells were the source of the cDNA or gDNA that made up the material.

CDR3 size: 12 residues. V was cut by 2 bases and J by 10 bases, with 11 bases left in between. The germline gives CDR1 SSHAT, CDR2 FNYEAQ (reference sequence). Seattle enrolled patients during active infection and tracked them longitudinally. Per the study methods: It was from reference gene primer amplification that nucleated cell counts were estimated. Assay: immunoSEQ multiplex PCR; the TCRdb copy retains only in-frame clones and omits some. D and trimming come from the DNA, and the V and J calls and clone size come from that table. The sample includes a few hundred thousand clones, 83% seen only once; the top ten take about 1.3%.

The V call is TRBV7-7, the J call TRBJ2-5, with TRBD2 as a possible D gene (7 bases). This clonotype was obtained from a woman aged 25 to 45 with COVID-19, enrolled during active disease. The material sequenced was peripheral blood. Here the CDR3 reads CASSLPGGGQYF. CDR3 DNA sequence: TGTGCCAGCAGCTTACCGGGGGGCGGCCAGTACTTC.